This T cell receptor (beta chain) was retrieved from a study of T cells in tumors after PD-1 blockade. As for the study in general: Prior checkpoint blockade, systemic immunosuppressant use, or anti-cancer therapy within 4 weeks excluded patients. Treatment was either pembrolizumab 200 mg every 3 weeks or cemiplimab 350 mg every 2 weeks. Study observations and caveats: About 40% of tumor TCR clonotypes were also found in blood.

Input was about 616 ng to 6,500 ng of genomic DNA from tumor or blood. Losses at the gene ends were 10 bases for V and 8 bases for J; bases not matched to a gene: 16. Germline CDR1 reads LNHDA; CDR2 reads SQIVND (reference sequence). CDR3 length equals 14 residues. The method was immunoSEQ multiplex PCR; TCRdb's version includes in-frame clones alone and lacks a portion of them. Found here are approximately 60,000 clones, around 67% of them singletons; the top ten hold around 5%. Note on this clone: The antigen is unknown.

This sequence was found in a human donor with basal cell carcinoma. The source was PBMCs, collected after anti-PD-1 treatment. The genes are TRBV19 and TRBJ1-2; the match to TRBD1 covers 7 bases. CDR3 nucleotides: TGTGCCACCAGACTCCCAGACAGGGCGGTGGGCTACACCTTC. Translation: CATRLPDRAVGYTF.